The clone carrying this T cell receptor beta chain was recorded only once. Its antigen is not known. It differs at one base from a far larger clone, so likely a read error. These data come from a study of shared clonotypes between healthy human individuals. Across the whole study: Those who served as donors were a couple of women and a few men between the ages of 18 and 49.

Overall study results and limits: Against clonotypes common to all four donors, non-shared ones had lower generation probabilities.

Sorted-subset replicate PCRs used about 190 ng of genomic DNA. This amount corresponded to tens of thousands of T cell genomes. Clones were read by immunoSEQ multiplex PCR, and TCRdb kept only the in-frame ones, dropping some. The sample includes roughly 1 million clones, approximately 76% seen only once; the top ten take approximately 1.5%. The sequencing sample was made of memory CD4+ T cells sorted from blood. As for subset: CD45RA-negative fraction. This TCR came from a man aged 18 to 29 in good health.

The CDR3 DNA sequence: TGTGCCAGCAGCGAGAACACTGAAGCTTTCTTT. Its protein is CASSENTEAFF. The gene calls are TRBV5-4 and TRBJ1-1; no clear D. Germline CDR1 reads SGHNT; CDR2 reads YYREEE (reference sequence). The CDR3 extends over 11 amino acids. Trimming removed 4 bases at V and 1 base at J, with 2 bases between. The full variable domain, in which reference TRBV5-4 and TRBJ1-1 provide the parts outside the CDR3, is ETGVTQSPTHLIKTRGQQVTLRCSSQSGHNTVSWYQQALGQGPQFIFQYYREEENGRGNFPPRFSGLQFPNYSSELNVNALELDDSALYLCASSENTEAFFGQGTRLTVV.